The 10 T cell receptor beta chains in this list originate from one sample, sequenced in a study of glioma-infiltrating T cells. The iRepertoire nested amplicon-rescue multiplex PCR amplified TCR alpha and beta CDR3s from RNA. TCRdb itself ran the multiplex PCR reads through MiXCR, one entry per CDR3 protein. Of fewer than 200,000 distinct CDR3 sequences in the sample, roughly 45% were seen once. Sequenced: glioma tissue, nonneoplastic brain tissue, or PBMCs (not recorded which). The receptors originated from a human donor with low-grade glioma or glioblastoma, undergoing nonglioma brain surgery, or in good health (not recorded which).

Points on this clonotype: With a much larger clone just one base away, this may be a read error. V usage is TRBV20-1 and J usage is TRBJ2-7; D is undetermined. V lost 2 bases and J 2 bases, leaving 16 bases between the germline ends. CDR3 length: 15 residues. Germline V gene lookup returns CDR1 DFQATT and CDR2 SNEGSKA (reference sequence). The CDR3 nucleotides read TGCAGTGCTAGACAATACTACGACGGGCCCTACGAGCAGTACTTC. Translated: CSARQYYDGPYEQYF.

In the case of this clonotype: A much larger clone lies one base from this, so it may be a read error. CDR3 sequence reads: CASREKDRVLGYTF. CDR3 DNA sequence: TGTGCCAGCAGGGAAAAGGACAGGGTGCTAGGCTACACCTTC. The chain employs TRBV2 and TRBJ1-2, with TRBD1 matching over 8 bases. CDR1 and CDR2 from the germline V gene are SNHLY and FYNNEI. The CDR3 totals 14 residues. V lost 6 bases to trimming and J lost 8 bases; unmatched junction nucleotides: 11.

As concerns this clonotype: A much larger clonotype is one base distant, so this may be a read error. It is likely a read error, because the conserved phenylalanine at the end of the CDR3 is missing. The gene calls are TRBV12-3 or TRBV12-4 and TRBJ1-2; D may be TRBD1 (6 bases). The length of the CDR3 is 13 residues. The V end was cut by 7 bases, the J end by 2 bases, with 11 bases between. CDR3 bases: TGTGCCAGCAACCCGGACAGAAACTATGGCTACACCCTC. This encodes CASNPDRNYGYTL.

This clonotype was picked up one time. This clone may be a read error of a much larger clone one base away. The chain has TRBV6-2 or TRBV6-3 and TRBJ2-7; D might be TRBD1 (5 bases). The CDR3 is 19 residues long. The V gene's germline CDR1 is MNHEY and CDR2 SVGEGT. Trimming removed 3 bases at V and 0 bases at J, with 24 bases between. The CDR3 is CASSYGQSDKLQISYEQYF. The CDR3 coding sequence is TGTGCCAGCAGTTATGGTCAATCGGACAAACTTCAAATCTCCTACGAGCAGTACTTC.

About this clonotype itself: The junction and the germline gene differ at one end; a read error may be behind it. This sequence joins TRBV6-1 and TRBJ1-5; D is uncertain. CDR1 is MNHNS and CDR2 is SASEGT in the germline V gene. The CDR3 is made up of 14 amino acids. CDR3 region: CASSGTYSNQPKNF. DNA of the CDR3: TGTGCCAGCAGTGGGACTTATAGCAATCAGCCCAAGAATTTT.

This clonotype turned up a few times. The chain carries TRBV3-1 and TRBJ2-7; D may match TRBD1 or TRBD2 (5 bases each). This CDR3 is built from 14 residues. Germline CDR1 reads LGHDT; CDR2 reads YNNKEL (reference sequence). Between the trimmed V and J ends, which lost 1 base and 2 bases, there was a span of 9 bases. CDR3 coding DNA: TGTGCCAGCAGCCAAGCTGGGGGTGCCTACGAGCAGTACTTC. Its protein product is CASSQAGGAYEQYF.

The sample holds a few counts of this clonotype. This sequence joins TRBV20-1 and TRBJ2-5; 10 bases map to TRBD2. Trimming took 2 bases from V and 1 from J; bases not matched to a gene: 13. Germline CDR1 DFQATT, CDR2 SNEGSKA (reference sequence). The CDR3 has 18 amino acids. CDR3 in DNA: TGCAGTGCTAGAAGCGGGAGGGCCCTCGCCCAAACCCAAGAGACCCAGTACTTC. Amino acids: CSARSGRALAQTQETQYF.

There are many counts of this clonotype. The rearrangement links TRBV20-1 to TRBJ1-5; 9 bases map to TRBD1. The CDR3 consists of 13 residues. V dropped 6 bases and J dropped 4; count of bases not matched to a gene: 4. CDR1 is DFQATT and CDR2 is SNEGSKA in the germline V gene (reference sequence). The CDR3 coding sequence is TGCAGTGCGGCCGGGACAGGGAATCAGCCCCAGCATTTT. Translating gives CSAAGTGNQPQHF.

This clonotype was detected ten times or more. CDR3 coding DNA: TGTGCCAGCTCACCACCGGAAGGGACCCGACACAATGAGCAGTTCTTC. Encoded protein: CASSPPEGTRHNEQFF. The rearrangement joins TRBV18 to TRBJ2-1; D may match TRBD1 or TRBD2 (5 bases each). CDR3 length: 16 amino acids. V dropped 0 bases and J dropped 5 bases, with 14 bases sitting between them. The germline gives CDR1 KGHSH, CDR2 LQKENI.

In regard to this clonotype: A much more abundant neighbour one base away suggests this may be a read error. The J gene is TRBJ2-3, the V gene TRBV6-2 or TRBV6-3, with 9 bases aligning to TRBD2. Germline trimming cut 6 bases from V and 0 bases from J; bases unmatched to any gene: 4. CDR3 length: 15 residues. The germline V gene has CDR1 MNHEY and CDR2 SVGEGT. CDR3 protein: CASRGLATSTDTQYF. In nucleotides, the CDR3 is TGTGCCAGCAGGGGACTAGCCACTAGCACAGATACGCAGTATTTT.